Below are 27 T cell receptor beta chains sequenced from a single sample in a study of PD-1 blockade in classical Hodgkin lymphoma (TCRdb year 2020). The time point label of this sample denotes: cycle 4 day 1 (C4D1), after less than seven weeks of nivolumab. Relapse after autologous stem cell transplantation had occurred in all trial patients, and cohorts A, B and C were distinguished by prior brentuximab vedotin exposure. A Miltenyi CD4+ T cell isolation kit was used for magnetic negative selection to purify CD4+ T cells from thawed PBMCs. The library was produced with the immunoSEQ multiplex PCR assay. TCRdb limited this immuneACCESS table to in-frame rearrangements with V and J called. A share of clones is missing; checked studies link under half to unresolved V genes, and the rest is unexplained. For this sample there are about 30,000 clones; about 85% appear just once. The ten biggest clones cover about 0.45% of the sample.

This specimen was CD4+ T cells from blood, taken before the fourth cycle of nivolumab. The receptors originated from a human donor with classical Hodgkin lymphoma.

This chain uses TRBV6-4 with TRBJ2-3; D uncertain. Trimming left V 3 bases short and J 4 bases short, with 8 bases between. CDR3 length: 13 residues. Per germline, CDR1 MRHNA and CDR2 SNTAGT. The CDR3 DNA follows: TGTGCCAGCAGTGAATCAAACTCAGATACGCAGTATTTT. Protein product: CASSESNSDTQYF.

This clone was detected only a few times. The chain links TRBV6-5 to TRBJ1-6, with D unclear. There are 11 residues in the CDR3. CDR1 and CDR2 from the germline V gene are MNHEY and SVGAGI. Trimming took 6 bases from V and 16 from J, leaving 13 bases between them. The CDR3 bases are TGTGCCAGCAGATCGGACCTATCTCTCCACTTT. Protein product: CASRSDLSLHF.

The CDR3 loop is CASSLVGRNTYEQYF. In nucleotides, the CDR3 is TGTGCCAGCAGTTTGGTGGGCAGGAATACCTACGAGCAGTACTTC. The chain carries TRBV28 and TRBJ2-7; D not resolved. The CDR3 spans 15 residues. With 3 bases removed from V and 2 bases from J, the gap between germline ends came to 14 bases. Germline V gene data show CDR1 as MDHEN and CDR2 as SYDVKM. Looking up the rest from reference TRBV28 and TRBJ2-7 gives the full variable domain: DVKVTQSSRYLVKRTGEKVFLECVQDMDHENMFWYRQDPGLGLRLIYFSYDVKMKEKGDIPEGYSVSREKKERFSLILESASTNQTSMYLCASSLVGRNTYEQYFGPGTRLTVT.

The genes are TRBV27 and TRBJ1-6, with a weak D call TRBD1 (5 bases). V gave up 2 bases and J gave up 8 bases, with 16 bases separating them. This CDR3 region has 16 residues. CDR1 MNHEY and CDR2 SMNVEV come from the germline V gene (reference sequence). As DNA, the CDR3 is TGTGCCAGCAGTTTAATAGGGGTCAGAGAGGATTCACCCCTCCACTTT. The encoded protein is CASSLIGVREDSPLHF.

CDR3 sequence (DNA): TGTGCCAGCAGCTTGAGCGCAGAATCCTACAATGAGCAGTTCTTC. Its protein product is CASSLSAESYNEQFF. This rearrangement joins TRBV7-2 to TRBJ2-1, with D hard to call. CDR1 is SGHTA, CDR2 FQGNSA, per germline. The CDR3 consists of 15 residues. V was trimmed by 3 bases and J by 1 base, leaving 10 bases between them.

The chain has TRBV5-1 and TRBJ1-4; perhaps TRBD1 as D (6 bases). Deletions cut 4 bases from V and 4 bases from J, with 14 bases between. CDR1 and CDR2 from the germline V gene are SGHRS and YFSETQ. There are 15 residues in the CDR3. CDR3 loop: CASSNQGGDNEKLFF. The CDR3 DNA sequence: TGCGCCAGCAGCAACCAAGGGGGGGATAATGAAAAACTGTTTTTT. Full variable domain (remainder filled in from reference TRBV5-1 and TRBJ1-4): KAGVTQTPRYLIKTRGQQVTLSCSPISGHRSVSWYQQTPGQGLQFLFEYFSETQRNKGNFPGRFSGRQFSNSRSEMNVSTLELGDSALYLCASSNQGGDNEKLFFGSGTQLSVL.

This sequence joins TRBV4-1 and TRBJ1-3; D call uncertain. The germline V gene has CDR1 MGHRA and CDR2 YSYEKL. V was shortened by 4 bases and J by 0 bases, with 7 bases between the two germline ends. The CDR3 spans 14 residues. The CDR3 reads CASSRTTSGNTIYF. The CDR3 DNA reads as TGCGCCAGCAGCCGGACGACCTCTGGAAACACCATATATTTT.

The chain couples TRBV28 to TRBJ2-5; TRBD2 aligns across 15 bases. Unmatched junction bases numbered 1, after V lost 3 bases and J lost 2 bases. CDR1 is MDHEN, CDR2 SYDVKM, per germline. CDR3 length: 16 amino acids. The CDR3 protein is CASSLGLAGGQETQYF. CDR3 bases: TGTGCCAGCAGTTTGGGACTAGCGGGGGGTCAAGAGACCCAGTACTTC.

The chain joins TRBV10-3 to TRBJ1-6; TRBD1 aligns across 7 bases. The V and J ends lost 10 bases and 9 bases, in that order; junction bases with no gene match: 6. CDR1 and CDR2 (germline): ENHRY, SYGVKD. The CDR3 extends over 12 amino acids. DNA of the CDR3: TGTGCCACCAATGACAGGGTTTCACCCCTCCACTTT. Residues: CATNDRVSPLHF.

J is TRBJ2-7 and V is TRBV5-6; D not resolved. The germline gives CDR1 SGHDT, CDR2 YYEEEE. There are 13 residues in the CDR3. V lost 5 bases and J 4 bases, leaving 13 bases between the germline ends. CDR3 nucleotide sequence: TGTGCCAGCAGGCGTATGTCTACTTACGAGCAGTACTTC. Translating it yields CASRRMSTYEQYF.

The chain recombines TRBV7-9 with TRBJ1-6; a possible D gene is TRBD1 (5 bases). Trimming removed 2 bases from V and 0 bases from J, with 8 bases in between. This CDR3 contains 16 residues. The germline CDR1 and CDR2 sequences are SEHNR and FQNEAQ (reference sequence). The CDR3 loop reads CASSLHGGSYNSPLHF. As DNA, the CDR3 is TGTGCCAGCAGCTTACACGGGGGCTCCTATAATTCACCCCTCCACTTT.

The chain uses TRBV6-6 and TRBJ1-6; 7 bases fit TRBD1. CDR3 size: 12 residues. After removal of 8 bases from V and 7 bases from J, the junction contained 2 bases not matched to a gene. The V gene's germline CDR1 is MNHNY and CDR2 SVGAGI (reference sequence). The CDR3 DNA sequence: TGTGCCAGCGGGGACAGAAATTCACCCCTCCACTTT. Protein: CASGDRNSPLHF.

J is TRBJ2-5 and V is TRBV5-1, with 9 bases lining up with TRBD2. V was clipped by 4 bases and J by 4 bases; unmatched bases: 11. Germline CDR1 SGHRS, CDR2 YFSETQ. CDR3 length: 16 residues. CDR3 DNA: TGCGCCAGCAGCCAGACTAGCGGCCCACCGGGAGAGACCCAGTACTTC. Protein: CASSQTSGPPGETQYF.

Comments on this clone: This CDR3 is also generated by other DNA sequences in the sample. The V call is TRBV2, the J call TRBJ1-1; TRBD1 agrees at 9 bases. From germline, CDR1 is SNHLY and CDR2 FYNNEI. V lost 6 bases to trimming and J lost 7 bases; unmatched junction nucleotides: 9. The CDR3 length is 14 residues. The CDR3 nucleotides read TGTGCCAGCAGAGGGACAGGGCGGCGGGATGAAGCTTTCTTT. Its translation is CASRGTGRRDEAFF.

The chain has TRBV29-1 and TRBJ2-5; 10 bases map to TRBD1. From germline, CDR1 is SQVTM and CDR2 ANQGSEA. The length of the CDR3 is 14 residues. Trimming cost V 7 bases and J 5 bases; bases outside gene matches: 10. In DNA, the CDR3 is TGCAGCGCAGGGACAGGGGCGAGACGGGAGACCCAGTACTTC. This encodes CSAGTGARRETQYF.

The J gene is TRBJ2-2, the V gene TRBV10-3, with TRBD2 matching 7 bases. Germline values: CDR1 ENHRY, CDR2 SYGVKD. The CDR3 is 15 residues long. Losses at the gene ends were 4 bases for V and 0 bases for J; bases not matched to a gene: 2. CDR3: CAISGGRANTGELFF. The CDR3 DNA reads as TGTGCCATCAGTGGAGGGAGGGCGAACACCGGGGAGCTGTTTTTT.

The chain combines TRBV15 with TRBJ1-5; a possible D gene is TRBD1 (5 bases). CDR3 length: 19 amino acids. V lost 3 bases to trimming and J lost 0 bases, with 21 bases between them. Germline V gives CDR1 LNHNV, CDR2 YYDKDF (reference sequence). The CDR3 DNA sequence: TGTGCCACCAGCAGGAAGGGAGTGGGGCTCCAACTTAGCAATCAGCCCCAGCATTTT. It codes for CATSRKGVGLQLSNQPQHF.

The chain employs TRBV5-5 and TRBJ2-7; no firm D call. The CDR3 loop spans 16 amino acids. CDR1 is SGHKS and CDR2 is YYEKEE in the germline V gene (reference sequence). V was shortened by 0 bases and J by 2 bases, with 15 bases between the two germline ends. CDR3 bases: TGTGCCAGCAGCTTGGAGGCTATCCCGAAGACCTACGAGCAGTACTTC. Translating it yields CASSLEAIPKTYEQYF.

The chain links TRBV6-6 to TRBJ2-5; D remains ambiguous. Trimming shortened V by 6 bases and J by 5 bases, and 19 bases separated the two germline ends. The CDR3 loop spans 15 amino acids. Germline values: CDR1 MNHNY, CDR2 SVGAGI (reference sequence). This CDR3 is CASRGVWGTIETQYF. The CDR3 DNA is TGTGCCAGCAGAGGCGTGTGGGGAACGATCGAGACCCAGTACTTC.

The chain is built from TRBV2 and TRBJ1-4; 9 positions agree with TRBD1. V trimming: 4 bases; J trimming: 6 bases; junction bases outside the gene matches: 3. The CDR3 covers 14 residues. Germline lookup yields CDR1 SNHLY and CDR2 FYNNEI. The CDR3 sequence is CASSARDRDEKLFF. CDR3 nucleotides: TGTGCCAGCAGTGCCCGGGACAGGGATGAAAAACTGTTTTTT.

The chain joins TRBV5-4 to TRBJ2-5, with 8 bases matching TRBD1. The V and J ends lost 4 bases and 4 bases, in that order; junction bases with no gene match: 3. The germline CDR1 and CDR2 sequences are SGHNT and YYREEE (reference sequence). The CDR3 runs 13 residues. CDR3 in amino acids: CASSTGTGETQYF. CDR3 nucleotides: TGTGCCAGCAGCACTGGGACAGGAGAGACCCAGTACTTC.

This clone has only a few counts. V usage is TRBV11-2 and J usage is TRBJ1-3; D is ambiguous. The V end was cut by 3 bases, the J end by 2 bases, with 5 bases between. Germline CDR1 and CDR2: SGHAT and FQNNGV. The CDR3 is made up of 13 amino acids. The CDR3 region is CASSFSPGNTIYF. DNA of the CDR3: TGTGCCAGCAGCTTCTCTCCTGGAAACACCATATATTTT.

This chain joins TRBV27 and TRBJ2-5; D remains unclear. The CDR3 loop spans 13 amino acids. Trimming left V 3 bases short and J 9 bases short, with 14 bases between. Germline V CDR1 and CDR2: MNHEY, SMNVEV (reference sequence). In DNA, the CDR3 is TGTGCCAGCAGTTTTGGCTTCGACGCCGCCCAGTACTTC. Translation gives CASSFGFDAAQYF.

The rearrangement uses TRBV10-3 and TRBJ2-7, with no clear D. V lost 6 bases and J lost 7, with 13 bases in between. Germline CDR1 reads ENHRY; CDR2 reads SYGVKD. The CDR3 consists of 12 residues. Written as DNA, the CDR3 is TGTGCCATCAGCCCACTCGGTGAGGAGCAGTACTTC. This gives the protein CAISPLGEEQYF.

This chain joins TRBV5-1 and TRBJ2-7; TRBD1 matches at 7 bases. This CDR3 is 14 amino acids long. V was clipped by 0 bases and J by 6 bases; unmatched bases: 6. Germline CDR1 SGHRS, CDR2 YFSETQ. CDR3 nucleotide sequence: TGCGCCAGCAGCTTGGTACAGGGGTCATCCGAGCAGTACTTC. This sequence encodes CASSLVQGSSEQYF. Supplemented by reference TRBV5-1 and TRBJ2-7, the full variable domain reads KAGVTQTPRYLIKTRGQQVTLSCSPISGHRSVSWYQQTPGQGLQFLFEYFSETQRNKGNFPGRFSGRQFSNSRSEMNVSTLELGDSALYLCASSLVQGSSEQYFGPGTRLTVT.

The V gene is TRBV7-2, the J gene TRBJ2-1, with no clear D. The CDR3 runs to 17 residues. Trimming removed 6 bases from V and 9 bases from J, with 27 bases in between. Germline lookup yields CDR1 SGHTA and CDR2 FQGNSA. CDR3 sequence (DNA): TGTGCCAGCAGGGCGAGACCCCTCGGGTGGCCGAAGGGTGAGCAGTTCTTC. Protein sequence: CASRARPLGWPKGEQFF. Full variable domain (remainder filled in from reference TRBV7-2 and TRBJ2-1): GAGVSQSPSNKVTEKGKDVELRCDPISGHTALYWYRQSLGQGLEFLIYFQGNSAPDKSGLPSDRFSAERTGGSVSTLTIQRTQQEDSAVYLCASRARPLGWPKGEQFFGPGTRLTVL.

This clone came up once. The rearrangement links TRBV5-1 to TRBJ2-7; D is tentatively TRBD1 or TRBD2 (5 bases each). The germline V gene has CDR1 SGHRS and CDR2 YFSETQ. Trimming shortened V by 4 bases and J by 1 base, and 18 bases separated the two germline ends. This CDR3 region has 16 residues. The CDR3 DNA reads TGCGCCAGCAGCCAAATGGGGGACGGAAAATCCTACGAGCAGTACTTC. Protein: CASSQMGDGKSYEQYF.